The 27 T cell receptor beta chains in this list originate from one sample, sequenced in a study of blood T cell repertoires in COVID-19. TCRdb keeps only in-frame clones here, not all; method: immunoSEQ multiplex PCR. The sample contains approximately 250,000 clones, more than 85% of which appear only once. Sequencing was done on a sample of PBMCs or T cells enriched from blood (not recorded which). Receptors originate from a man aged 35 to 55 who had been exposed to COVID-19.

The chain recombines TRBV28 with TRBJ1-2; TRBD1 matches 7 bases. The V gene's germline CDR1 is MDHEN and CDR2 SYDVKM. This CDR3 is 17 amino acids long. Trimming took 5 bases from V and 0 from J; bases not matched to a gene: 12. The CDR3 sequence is CASSPRQGRTANYGYTF. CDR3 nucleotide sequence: TGTGCCAGCAGTCCCCGACAGGGAAGAACCGCTAACTATGGCTACACCTTC.

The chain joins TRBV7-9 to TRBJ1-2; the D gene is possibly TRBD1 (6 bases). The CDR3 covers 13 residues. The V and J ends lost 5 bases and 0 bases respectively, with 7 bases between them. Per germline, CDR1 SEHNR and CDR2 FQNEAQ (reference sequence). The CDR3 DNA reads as TGTGCCAGCAGCACAGGGACTAACTATGGCTACACCTTC. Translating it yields CASSTGTNYGYTF.

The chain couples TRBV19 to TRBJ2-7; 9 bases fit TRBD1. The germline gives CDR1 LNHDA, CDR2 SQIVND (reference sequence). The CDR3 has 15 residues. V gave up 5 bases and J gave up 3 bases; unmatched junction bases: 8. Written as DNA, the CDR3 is TGTGCCAGTAGTGTGACCGGGACAGGGCGCTACGAGCAGTACTTC. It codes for CASSVTGTGRYEQYF.

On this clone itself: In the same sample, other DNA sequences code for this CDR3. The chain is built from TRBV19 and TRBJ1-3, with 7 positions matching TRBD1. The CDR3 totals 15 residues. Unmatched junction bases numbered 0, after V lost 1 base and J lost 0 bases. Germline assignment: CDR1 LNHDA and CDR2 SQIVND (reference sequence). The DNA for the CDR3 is TGTGCCAGTAGTATAGGGACAGGCTCTGGAAACACCATATATTTT. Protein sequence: CASSIGTGSGNTIYF.

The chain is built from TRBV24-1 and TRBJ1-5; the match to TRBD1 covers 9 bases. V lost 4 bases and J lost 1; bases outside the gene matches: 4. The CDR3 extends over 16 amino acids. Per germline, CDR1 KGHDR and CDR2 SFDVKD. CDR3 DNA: TGTGCCACCAGTGACTCGACAGGGGGAAGCAATCAGCCCCAGCATTTT. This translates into CATSDSTGGSNQPQHF.

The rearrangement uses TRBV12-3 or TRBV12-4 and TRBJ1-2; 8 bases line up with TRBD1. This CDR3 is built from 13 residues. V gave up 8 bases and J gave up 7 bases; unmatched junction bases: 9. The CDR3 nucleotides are TGTGCCAGCGCGGTCAGGGGGCGGGGTGGCTACACCTTC. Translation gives CASAVRGRGGYTF.

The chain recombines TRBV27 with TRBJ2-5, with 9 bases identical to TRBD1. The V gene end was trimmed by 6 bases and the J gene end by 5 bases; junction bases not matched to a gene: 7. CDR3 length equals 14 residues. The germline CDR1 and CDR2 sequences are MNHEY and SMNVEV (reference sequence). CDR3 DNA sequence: TGTGCCAGCAGCCGGACAGGGGCATGGGAGACCCAGTACTTC. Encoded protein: CASSRTGAWETQYF.

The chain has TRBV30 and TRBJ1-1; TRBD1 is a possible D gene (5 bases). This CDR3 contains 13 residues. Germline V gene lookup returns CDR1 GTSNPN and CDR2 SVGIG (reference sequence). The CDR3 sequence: CACIIDSFTEAFF. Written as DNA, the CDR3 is TGTGCGTGCATTATAGACAGCTTCACTGAAGCTTTCTTT.

Written as DNA, the CDR3 is TGTGCCAGCAGCTTAGGGACAGGGGGCTGGGAGCCCCAGCATTTT. Protein: CASSLGTGGWEPQHF. The genes are TRBV11-2 and TRBJ1-5; 11 bases line up with TRBD1. Germline V gene data show CDR1 as SGHAT and CDR2 as FQNNGV. V lost 1 base and J lost 8; bases outside the gene matches: 4. The CDR3 extends over 15 amino acids.

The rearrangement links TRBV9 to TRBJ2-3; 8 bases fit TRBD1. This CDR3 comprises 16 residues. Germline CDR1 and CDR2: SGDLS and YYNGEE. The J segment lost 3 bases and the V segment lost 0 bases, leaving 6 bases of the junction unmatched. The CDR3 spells CASSVEGTGGTDTQYF. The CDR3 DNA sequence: TGTGCCAGCAGCGTAGAGGGCACAGGGGGAACAGATACGCAGTATTTT.

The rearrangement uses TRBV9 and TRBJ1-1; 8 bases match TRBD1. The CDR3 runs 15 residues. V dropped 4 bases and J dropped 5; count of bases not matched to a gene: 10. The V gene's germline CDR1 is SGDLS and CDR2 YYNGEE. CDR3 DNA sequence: TGTGCCAGCAGCTCAAAGCCGACAGGGGTGACTGAAGCTTTCTTT. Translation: CASSSKPTGVTEAFF.

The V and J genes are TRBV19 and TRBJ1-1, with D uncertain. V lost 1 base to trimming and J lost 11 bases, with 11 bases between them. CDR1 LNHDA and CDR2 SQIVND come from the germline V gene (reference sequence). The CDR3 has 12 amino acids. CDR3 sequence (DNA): TGTGCCAGTAGTATAGGGGAGGCCGGGGCTTTCTTT. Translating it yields CASSIGEAGAFF.

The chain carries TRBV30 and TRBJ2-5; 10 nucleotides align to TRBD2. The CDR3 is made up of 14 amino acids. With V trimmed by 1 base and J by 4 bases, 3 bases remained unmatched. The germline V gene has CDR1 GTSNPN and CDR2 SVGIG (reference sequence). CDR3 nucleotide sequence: TGTGCCTGGAGTGGGCTAGCGGGAGCAGAGACCCAGTACTTC. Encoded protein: CAWSGLAGAETQYF.

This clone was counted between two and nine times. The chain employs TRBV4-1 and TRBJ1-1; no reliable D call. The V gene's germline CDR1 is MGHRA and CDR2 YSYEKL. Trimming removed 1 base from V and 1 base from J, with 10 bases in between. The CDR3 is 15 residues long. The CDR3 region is CASSQGVNGNTEAFF. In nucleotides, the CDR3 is TGCGCCAGCAGCCAAGGCGTAAATGGGAACACTGAAGCTTTCTTT.

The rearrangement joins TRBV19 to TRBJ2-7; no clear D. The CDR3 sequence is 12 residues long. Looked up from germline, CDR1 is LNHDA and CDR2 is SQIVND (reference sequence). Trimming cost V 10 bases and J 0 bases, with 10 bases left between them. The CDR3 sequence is CATMTGSYEQYF. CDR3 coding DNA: TGTGCCACAATGACGGGCTCCTACGAGCAGTACTTC.

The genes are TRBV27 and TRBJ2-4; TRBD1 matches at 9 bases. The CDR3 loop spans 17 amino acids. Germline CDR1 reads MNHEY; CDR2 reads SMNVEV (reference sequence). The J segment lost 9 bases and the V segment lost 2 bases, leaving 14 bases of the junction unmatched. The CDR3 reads CASSLLGGGQGSAIQYF. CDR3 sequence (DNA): TGTGCCAGCAGTTTACTAGGTGGGGGACAGGGTTCGGCCATTCAGTACTTC.

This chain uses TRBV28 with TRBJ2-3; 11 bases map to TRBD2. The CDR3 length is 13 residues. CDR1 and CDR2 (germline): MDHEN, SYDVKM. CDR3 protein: CASAGLAADTQYF. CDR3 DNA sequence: TGTGCTTCAGCGGGACTAGCGGCAGATACGCAGTATTTT.

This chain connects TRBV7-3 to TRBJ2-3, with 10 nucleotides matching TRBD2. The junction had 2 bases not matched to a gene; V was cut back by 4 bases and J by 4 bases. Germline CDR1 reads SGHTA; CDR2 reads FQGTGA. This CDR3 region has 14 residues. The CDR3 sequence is CASSSGTSADTQYF. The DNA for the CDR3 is TGTGCCAGCAGCTCCGGGACTAGCGCAGATACGCAGTATTTT.

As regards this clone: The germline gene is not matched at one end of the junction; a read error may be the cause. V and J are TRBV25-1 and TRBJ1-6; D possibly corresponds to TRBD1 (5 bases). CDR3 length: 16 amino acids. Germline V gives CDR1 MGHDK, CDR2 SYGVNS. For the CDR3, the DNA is TGTGCCAGCAGTAGCCCCCGGGGGACCTATCATTCACCCCTCCACTTT. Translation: CASSSPRGTYHSPLHF.

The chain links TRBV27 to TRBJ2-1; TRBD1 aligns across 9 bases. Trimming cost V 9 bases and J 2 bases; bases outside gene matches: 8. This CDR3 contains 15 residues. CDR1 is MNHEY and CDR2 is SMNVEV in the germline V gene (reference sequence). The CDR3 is CARYDRGSTYNEQFF. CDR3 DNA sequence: TGTGCCAGATACGACAGGGGGTCTACCTACAATGAGCAGTTCTTC.

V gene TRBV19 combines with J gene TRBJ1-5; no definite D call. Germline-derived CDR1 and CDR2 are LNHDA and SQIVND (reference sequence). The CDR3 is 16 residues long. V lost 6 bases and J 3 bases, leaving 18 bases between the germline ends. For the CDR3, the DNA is TGTGCCAGTAGGGCCAGGACCCTAGCAGTCAATCAGCCCCAGCATTTT. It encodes CASRARTLAVNQPQHF.

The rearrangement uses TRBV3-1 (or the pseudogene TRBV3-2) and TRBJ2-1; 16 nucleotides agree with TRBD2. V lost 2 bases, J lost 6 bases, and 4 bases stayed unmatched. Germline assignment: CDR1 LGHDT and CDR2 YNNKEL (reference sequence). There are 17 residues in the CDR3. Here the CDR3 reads CASSQSGTSGRGNEQFF. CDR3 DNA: TGTGCCAGCAGCCAATCCGGGACTAGCGGGAGGGGCAATGAGCAGTTCTTC.

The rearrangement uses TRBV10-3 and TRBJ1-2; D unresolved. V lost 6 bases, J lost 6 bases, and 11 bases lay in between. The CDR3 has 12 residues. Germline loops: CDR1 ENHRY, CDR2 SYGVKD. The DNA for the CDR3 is TGTGCCATCAGAGGCAGGAAAGATGGCTACACCTTC. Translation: CAIRGRKDGYTF.

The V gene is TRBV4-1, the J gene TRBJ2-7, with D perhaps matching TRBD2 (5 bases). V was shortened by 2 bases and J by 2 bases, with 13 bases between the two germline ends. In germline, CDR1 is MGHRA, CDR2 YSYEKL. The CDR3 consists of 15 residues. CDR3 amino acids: CASSQFSESTYEQYF. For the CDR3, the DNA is TGCGCCAGCAGCCAATTTAGCGAATCCACCTACGAGCAGTACTTC.

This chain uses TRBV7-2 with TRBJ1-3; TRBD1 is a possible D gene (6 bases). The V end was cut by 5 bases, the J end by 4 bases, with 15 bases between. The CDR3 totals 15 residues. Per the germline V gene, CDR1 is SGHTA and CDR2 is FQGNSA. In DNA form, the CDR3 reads TGTGCCAGCAGCCCGATCGGGACATTCGGAAACACCATATATTTT. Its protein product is CASSPIGTFGNTIYF.

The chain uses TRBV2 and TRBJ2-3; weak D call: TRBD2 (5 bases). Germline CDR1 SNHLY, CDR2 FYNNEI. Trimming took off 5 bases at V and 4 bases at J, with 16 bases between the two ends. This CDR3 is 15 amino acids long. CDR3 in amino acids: CASSQLMNGADTQYF. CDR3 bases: TGTGCCAGCAGTCAACTCATGAACGGGGCAGATACGCAGTATTTT. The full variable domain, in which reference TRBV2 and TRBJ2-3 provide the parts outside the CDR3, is EPEVTQTPSHQVTQMGQEVILRCVPISNHLYFYWYRQILGQKVEFLVSFYNNEISEKSEIFDDQFSVERPDGSNFTLKIRSTKLEDSAMYFCASSQLMNGADTQYFGPGTRLTVL.

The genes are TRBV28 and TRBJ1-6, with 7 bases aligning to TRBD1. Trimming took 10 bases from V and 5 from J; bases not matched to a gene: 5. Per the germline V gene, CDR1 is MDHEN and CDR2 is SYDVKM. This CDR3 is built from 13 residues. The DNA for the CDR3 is TGTGCCACCGAACAGGGGAATAATTCACCCCTCCACTTT. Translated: CATEQGNNSPLHF.